These T cell receptor beta chains were read from a single sample in a study of shared clonotypes between healthy human individuals. The protocol was immunoSEQ multiplex PCR, while the TCRdb copy is restricted to in-frame clones and leaves out a portion. Among 550,000 to 750,000 clones, under 95% were seen once, and the ten largest hold about 24%. The sequenced material came from naive CD8+ T cells sorted from blood. Receptors were obtained from a man aged 30-40 years in good health. Each CDR3 is given with its conserved first and last residue. D genes are given only for firm matches. Expanded clones are given a class, and other clones once, few, many or no size at all.

j_call: TRBJ1-4; d_call: TRBD1; clone_size: .; v_call: TRBV27; cdr3_nt: TGTGCCAGCAGTCGCCGGGACAGGGGTGGTGAAAAACTGTTTTTT; cdr3_aa: CASSRRDRGGEKLFF
j_call: TRBJ1-2; d_call: .; clone_size: .; v_call: TRBV9; cdr3_nt: TGTGCCAGCAGCGACGGACACGGGCAGGGAATTTTGAGTGGCTACACCTTC; cdr3_aa: CASSDGHGQGILSGYTF
j_call: TRBJ2-7; d_call: TRBD1; clone_size: .; v_call: TRBV6-6; cdr3_nt: TGTGCCAGCAGTCCCCCCCGGGACAGGGTTGGGTACGAGCAGTACTTC; cdr3_aa: CASSPPRDRVGYEQYF
j_call: TRBJ2-7; d_call: TRBD1; clone_size: .; v_call: TRBV5-1; cdr3_nt: TGCGCCAGCAGCCGACGACAGGGGCGATTTGACGAGCAGTACTTC; cdr3_aa: CASSRRQGRFDEQYF
j_call: TRBJ2-1; d_call: .; clone_size: few; v_call: TRBV29-1; cdr3_nt: TGCAGCGTTGATGAAAGCTCCTACAATGAGCAGTTCTTC; cdr3_aa: CSVDESSYNEQFF
j_call: TRBJ2-7; d_call: .; clone_size: .; v_call: TRBV18; cdr3_nt: TGTGCCAGCTCACCTGGGACTTACTCCTACGAGCAGTACTTC; cdr3_aa: CASSPGTYSYEQYF
j_call: TRBJ2-7; d_call: .; clone_size: once; v_call: TRBV6-5; cdr3_nt: TGTGCCAGCAGTTACACAGGGCGGAGCTCCTACGAGCAGTACTTC; cdr3_aa: CASSYTGRSSYEQYF
j_call: TRBJ1-2; d_call: .; clone_size: few; v_call: TRBV6-5; cdr3_nt: TGTGCCAGCAGAGATACTAACTATGGCTACACCTTC; cdr3_aa: CASRDTNYGYTF
j_call: TRBJ1-3; d_call: TRBD1; clone_size: .; v_call: TRBV7-9; cdr3_nt: TGTGCCAGCAGCCCGACAGGGTCTGGAAACACCATATATTTT; cdr3_aa: CASSPTGSGNTIYF
j_call: TRBJ1-5; d_call: .; clone_size: .; v_call: TRBV28; cdr3_nt: TGTGCCAGCAGAAGCACCCGGGACAACCGTAGCAATCAGCCCCAGCATTTT; cdr3_aa: CASRSTRDNRSNQPQHF
j_call: TRBJ2-1; d_call: .; clone_size: .; v_call: TRBV6-5; cdr3_nt: TGTGCCAGCAGTTACGGGTATGAGCAGTTCTTC; cdr3_aa: CASSYGYEQFF
j_call: TRBJ2-1; d_call: .; clone_size: .; v_call: TRBV21-1; cdr3_nt: TGTGCCAGCCCCGGGACTAGCGGGAGAGCGGGCAATGAGCAGTTCTTC; cdr3_aa: CASPGTSGRAGNEQFF
j_call: TRBJ2-3; d_call: .; clone_size: .; v_call: TRBV19; cdr3_nt: TGTGCCAGTAGTATACGGCCTTACACAGATACGCAGTATTTT; cdr3_aa: CASSIRPYTDTQYF
j_call: TRBJ2-1; d_call: TRBD2; clone_size: .; v_call: TRBV6-5; cdr3_nt: TGTGCCAGCAGTTATGGACTAGCGGAACCCAATGAGCAGTTCTTC; cdr3_aa: CASSYGLAEPNEQFF
j_call: TRBJ2-7; d_call: .; clone_size: .; v_call: TRBV5-8; cdr3_nt: TGTGCCAGCACCCCATCAATGATTACCTACGAGCAGTACTTC; cdr3_aa: CASTPSMITYEQYF
j_call: TRBJ2-7; d_call: .; clone_size: .; v_call: TRBV19; cdr3_nt: TGTGCCAGTAGTATGAATATCGGTAAGACGATCTACGAGCAGTACTTC; cdr3_aa: CASSMNIGKTIYEQYF
j_call: TRBJ1-5; d_call: .; clone_size: .; v_call: TRBV27; cdr3_nt: TGTGCCAGCAGCCAGAACCCCGGCAATCAGCCCCAGCATTTT; cdr3_aa: CASSQNPGNQPQHF
j_call: TRBJ2-1; d_call: .; clone_size: .; v_call: TRBV27; cdr3_nt: TGTGCCAGCAGTCCCTTCGGAGACAATGAGCAGTTCTTC; cdr3_aa: CASSPFGDNEQFF
j_call: TRBJ2-7; d_call: TRBD1; clone_size: .; v_call: TRBV2; cdr3_nt: TGTGCCAGTCTAGGACAGGGGAGCCCCTACGAGCAGTACTTC; cdr3_aa: CASLGQGSPYEQYF
j_call: TRBJ1-1; d_call: .; clone_size: .; v_call: TRBV28; cdr3_nt: TGTGCCAGCAGCCCGACACTACAGGGAGGGGGGGTGAACACTGAAGCTTTCTTT; cdr3_aa: CASSPTLQGGGVNTEAFF
j_call: TRBJ2-1; d_call: .; clone_size: .; v_call: TRBV6-1; cdr3_nt: TGTGCCAGCAGTGACCCTGTTGTCGAGCAGTTCTTC; cdr3_aa: CASSDPVVEQFF
j_call: TRBJ1-2; d_call: .; clone_size: .; v_call: TRBV9; cdr3_nt: TGTGCCAGCAGTGATAGCGCTGAGGGCGGCTATGGCTACACCTTC; cdr3_aa: CASSDSAEGGYGYTF
j_call: TRBJ1-5; d_call: .; clone_size: .; v_call: TRBV27; cdr3_nt: TGTGCCAGCAGTTTAGGGCGGATCAATCAGCCCCAGCATTTT; cdr3_aa: CASSLGRINQPQHF
j_call: TRBJ2-1; d_call: TRBD2; clone_size: .; v_call: TRBV27; cdr3_nt: TGTGCCAGCAGTTTATCTAGCGGGAGCTCCTACAATGAGCAGTTCTTC; cdr3_aa: CASSLSSGSSYNEQFF
j_call: TRBJ2-1; d_call: TRBD2; clone_size: .; v_call: TRBV9; cdr3_nt: TGTGCCAGCAGCCCCAGTGGTGCTAGCGGGAGAGGGCATGAGCAGTTCTTC; cdr3_aa: CASSPSGASGRGHEQFF
j_call: TRBJ1-2; d_call: TRBD1; clone_size: few; v_call: TRBV30; cdr3_nt: TGTGCCTGGAGTGTCACAGGGGGATATGGCTACACCTTC; cdr3_aa: CAWSVTGGYGYTF
j_call: TRBJ1-1; d_call: TRBD1; clone_size: .; v_call: TRBV4-1; cdr3_nt: TGCGCCAGCAGCGCTCGACAGGGTACTGAAGCTTTCTTT; cdr3_aa: CASSARQGTEAFF
j_call: TRBJ2-3; d_call: .; clone_size: .; v_call: TRBV2; cdr3_nt: TGTGCCAGCAGTGAAGATGGGACCCACGCAGATACGCAGTATTTT; cdr3_aa: CASSEDGTHADTQYF
j_call: TRBJ1-2; d_call: .; clone_size: .; v_call: TRBV6-5; cdr3_nt: TGTGCCAGCAGCGAGAGGGTTGTGACAGTCTATGGCTACACCTTC; cdr3_aa: CASSERVVTVYGYTF
j_call: TRBJ2-7; d_call: TRBD2; clone_size: .; v_call: TRBV29-1; cdr3_nt: TGCAGCGTGGGAGTAGCGGGACGATGGGAGCAGTACTTC; cdr3_aa: CSVGVAGRWEQYF
j_call: TRBJ2-2; d_call: TRBD1; clone_size: .; v_call: TRBV5-8; cdr3_nt: TGTGCCAGCGCCTTGCCGGGGACAGTGAACACCGGGGAGCTGTTTTTT; cdr3_aa: CASALPGTVNTGELFF
j_call: TRBJ1-2; d_call: TRBD1; clone_size: .; v_call: TRBV19; cdr3_nt: TGTGCCAGTAGTATAGGACAGGGTCGGTATGGCTACACCTTC; cdr3_aa: CASSIGQGRYGYTF
j_call: TRBJ2-5; d_call: TRBD2; clone_size: .; v_call: TRBV11-3; cdr3_nt: TGTGCCAGCAGCTTAGGGTCAGCGGGAGGGGATCAGGAGACCCAGTACTTC; cdr3_aa: CASSLGSAGGDQETQYF
j_call: TRBJ2-1; d_call: TRBD2; clone_size: .; v_call: TRBV6-5; cdr3_nt: TGTGCCAGCAGATTAGCGGGAGGTAAAGACAATGAGCAGTTCTTC; cdr3_aa: CASRLAGGKDNEQFF
j_call: TRBJ1-4; d_call: .; clone_size: .; v_call: TRBV28; cdr3_nt: TGTGCCAGCCGAAACGTCTTCTTTAATGAAAAACTGTTTTTT; cdr3_aa: CASRNVFFNEKLFF
j_call: TRBJ2-5; d_call: TRBD1; clone_size: .; v_call: TRBV27; cdr3_nt: TGTGCCAGCAGACAGGACAGGAATCAAGAGACCCAGTACTTC; cdr3_aa: CASRQDRNQETQYF
j_call: TRBJ2-7; d_call: TRBD2; clone_size: .; v_call: TRBV27; cdr3_nt: TGTGCCAGCAGTAACTCCCCGGGACTAGCGGGAGTAGGGCAGTACTTC; cdr3_aa: CASSNSPGLAGVGQYF
j_call: TRBJ2-1; d_call: .; clone_size: .; v_call: TRBV14; cdr3_nt: TGTGCCAGCAGCCAAGAGGGGTACGGGAGCTCCTACAATGAGCAGTTCTTC; cdr3_aa: CASSQEGYGSSYNEQFF
j_call: TRBJ2-5; d_call: TRBD2; clone_size: .; v_call: TRBV4-1; cdr3_nt: TGCGCCAGCAGATGGGCGGGAGGTAGCCAAGAGACCCAGTACTTC; cdr3_aa: CASRWAGGSQETQYF
j_call: TRBJ1-5; d_call: .; clone_size: .; v_call: TRBV13; cdr3_nt: TGTGCCAGCAGTTTAGGGAGGAGCAATCAGCCCCAGCATTTT; cdr3_aa: CASSLGRSNQPQHF
j_call: TRBJ2-7; d_call: .; clone_size: .; v_call: TRBV5-4; cdr3_nt: TGTGCCAGCAGCTTGAGCGACGAGCAGTACTTC; cdr3_aa: CASSLSDEQYF
j_call: TRBJ1-2; d_call: .; clone_size: few; v_call: TRBV7-9; cdr3_nt: TGTGCCAGCAGCTTAGGGCAGGACATCGGATATGGCTACACCTTC; cdr3_aa: CASSLGQDIGYGYTF
j_call: TRBJ2-7; d_call: TRBD2; clone_size: .; v_call: TRBV6-1; cdr3_nt: TGTGCCAGCAGTGAAGGGACTAGCGGGAGCGAGCAGTACTTC; cdr3_aa: CASSEGTSGSEQYF
j_call: TRBJ1-2; d_call: .; clone_size: .; v_call: TRBV20-1; cdr3_nt: TGCAGTGCTAGTTTCTACACCTTC; cdr3_aa: CSASFYTF
j_call: TRBJ1-5; d_call: .; clone_size: .; v_call: TRBV5-5; cdr3_nt: TGTGCCAGCAGCGCTGACAGTAACAATCAGCCCCAGCATTTT; cdr3_aa: CASSADSNNQPQHF
j_call: TRBJ2-7; d_call: .; clone_size: .; v_call: TRBV29-1; cdr3_nt: TGCAGCGTTGAAGGCCCAGGGGAGACGTACGAGCAGTACTTC; cdr3_aa: CSVEGPGETYEQYF
j_call: TRBJ2-1; d_call: .; clone_size: .; v_call: TRBV15; cdr3_nt: TGTGCCACCAGCAGAGATGCGTCTAGCGATGAGCAGTTCTTC; cdr3_aa: CATSRDASSDEQFF
j_call: TRBJ1-3; d_call: .; clone_size: once; v_call: TRBV2; cdr3_nt: TGTGCCAGCAGTCCAGCCGGGACGCGTCCAAGCACCATATATTTT; cdr3_aa: CASSPAGTRPSTIYF
j_call: TRBJ2-7; d_call: .; clone_size: .; v_call: TRBV7-8; cdr3_nt: TGTGCCAGCAACTTACGGACAGACTACGAGCAGTACTTC; cdr3_aa: CASNLRTDYEQYF
j_call: TRBJ1-2; d_call: .; clone_size: once; v_call: TRBV15; cdr3_nt: TGTGCCACCAGCGGAGCGAGAGACCGTAACTATGGCTACACCTTC; cdr3_aa: CATSGARDRNYGYTF
j_call: TRBJ2-1; d_call: TRBD1; clone_size: .; v_call: TRBV7-2; cdr3_nt: TGTGCCAGCAGCTTCTCACGACAGGGGAGCTCCTACAATGAGCAGTTCTTC; cdr3_aa: CASSFSRQGSSYNEQFF
j_call: TRBJ1-5; d_call: .; clone_size: .; v_call: TRBV27; cdr3_nt: TGTGCCAGCAGTGCTGGGGGGCCCAGACAGCCCCAGCATTTT; cdr3_aa: CASSAGGPRQPQHF
j_call: TRBJ2-2; d_call: .; clone_size: .; v_call: TRBV5-4; cdr3_nt: TGTGCCACCTGGATGAGCGGCGGGGAGCTGTTTTTT; cdr3_aa: CATWMSGGELFF
j_call: TRBJ1-2; d_call: .; clone_size: .; v_call: TRBV27; cdr3_nt: TGTGCCAGCAGTTTATTGTCAGGGGATGGCTACACCTTC; cdr3_aa: CASSLLSGDGYTF
j_call: TRBJ1-2; d_call: .; clone_size: .; v_call: TRBV7-3; cdr3_nt: TGTGCCAGCAGCCCTACGGGGCGGGATAACTATGGCTACACCTTC; cdr3_aa: CASSPTGRDNYGYTF
j_call: TRBJ2-2; d_call: .; clone_size: once; v_call: TRBV9; cdr3_nt: TGTGCCAGCAGTCTCGGAGGGACCGGGGAGCTGTTTTTT; cdr3_aa: CASSLGGTGELFF